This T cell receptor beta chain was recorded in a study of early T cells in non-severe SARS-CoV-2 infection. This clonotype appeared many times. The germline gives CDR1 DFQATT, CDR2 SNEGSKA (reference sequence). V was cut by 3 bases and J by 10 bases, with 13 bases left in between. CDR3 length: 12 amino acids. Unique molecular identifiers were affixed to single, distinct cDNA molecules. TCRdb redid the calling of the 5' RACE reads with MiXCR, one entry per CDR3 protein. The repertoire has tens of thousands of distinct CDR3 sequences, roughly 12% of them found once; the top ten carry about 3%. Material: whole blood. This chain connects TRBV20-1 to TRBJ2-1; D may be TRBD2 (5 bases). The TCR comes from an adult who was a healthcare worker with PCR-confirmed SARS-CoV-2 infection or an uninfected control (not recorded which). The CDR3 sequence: CSARRYGIEQFF. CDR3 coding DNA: TGCAGTGCTAGGAGGTACGGGATAGAGCAGTTCTTC.